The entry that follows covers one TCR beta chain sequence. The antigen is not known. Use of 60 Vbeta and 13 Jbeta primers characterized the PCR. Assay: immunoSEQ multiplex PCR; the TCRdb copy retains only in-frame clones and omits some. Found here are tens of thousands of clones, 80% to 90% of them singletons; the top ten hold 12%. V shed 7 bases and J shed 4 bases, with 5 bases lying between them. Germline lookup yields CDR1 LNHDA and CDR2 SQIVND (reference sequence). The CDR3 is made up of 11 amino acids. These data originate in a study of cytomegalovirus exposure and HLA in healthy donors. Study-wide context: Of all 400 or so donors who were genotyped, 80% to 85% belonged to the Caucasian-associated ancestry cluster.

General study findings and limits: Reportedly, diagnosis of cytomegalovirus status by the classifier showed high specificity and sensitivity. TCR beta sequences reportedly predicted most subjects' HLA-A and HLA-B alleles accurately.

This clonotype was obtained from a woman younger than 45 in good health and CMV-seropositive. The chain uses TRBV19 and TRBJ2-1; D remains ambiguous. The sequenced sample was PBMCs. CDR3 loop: CASIRYNEQFF. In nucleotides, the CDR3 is TGTGCCAGTATTAGATACAATGAGCAGTTCTTC.